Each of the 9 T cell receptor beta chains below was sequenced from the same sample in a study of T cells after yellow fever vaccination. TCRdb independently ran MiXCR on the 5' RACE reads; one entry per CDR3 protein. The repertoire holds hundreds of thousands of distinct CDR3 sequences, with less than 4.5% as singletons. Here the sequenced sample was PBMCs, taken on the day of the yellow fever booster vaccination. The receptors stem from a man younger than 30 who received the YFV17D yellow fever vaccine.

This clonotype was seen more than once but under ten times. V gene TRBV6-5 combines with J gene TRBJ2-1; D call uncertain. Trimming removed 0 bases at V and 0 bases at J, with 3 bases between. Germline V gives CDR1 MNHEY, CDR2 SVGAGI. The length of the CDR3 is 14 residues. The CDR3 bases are TGTGCCAGCAGTTACTCGCCCTCCTACAATGAGCAGTTCTTC. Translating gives CASSYSPSYNEQFF.

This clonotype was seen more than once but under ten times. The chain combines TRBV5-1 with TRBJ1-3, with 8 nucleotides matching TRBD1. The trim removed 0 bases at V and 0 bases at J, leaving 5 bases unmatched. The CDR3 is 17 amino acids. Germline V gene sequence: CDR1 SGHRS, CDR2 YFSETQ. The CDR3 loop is CASSLAGQGRSGNTIYF. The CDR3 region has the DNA TGCGCCAGCAGCTTGGCCGGACAGGGACGCTCTGGAAACACCATATATTTT.

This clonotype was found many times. CDR3 DNA: TGCAGTGCCCCGACTAGCGGGGGGGCCAACGAGCAGTACTTC. It codes for CSAPTSGGANEQYF. The gene calls are TRBV20-1 and TRBJ2-7; 14 bases line up with TRBD2. The germline gives CDR1 DFQATT, CDR2 SNEGSKA (reference sequence). The CDR3 extends over 14 amino acids. V shed 6 bases and J 5 bases; nucleotides not matched to a gene: 6.

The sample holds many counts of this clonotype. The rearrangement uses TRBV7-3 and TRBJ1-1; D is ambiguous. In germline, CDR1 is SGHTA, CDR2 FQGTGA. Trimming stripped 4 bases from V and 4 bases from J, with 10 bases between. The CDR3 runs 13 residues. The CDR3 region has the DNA TGTGCCAGCAGCTCCCACGCCGGCACTGAAGCTTTCTTT. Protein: CASSSHAGTEAFF.

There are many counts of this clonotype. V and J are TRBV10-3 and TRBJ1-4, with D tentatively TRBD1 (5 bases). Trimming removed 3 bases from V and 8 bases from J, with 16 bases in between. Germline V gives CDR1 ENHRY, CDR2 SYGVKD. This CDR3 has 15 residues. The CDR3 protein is CAISEDLGPREKLFF. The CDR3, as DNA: TGTGCCATCAGTGAAGACTTGGGGCCGAGGGAAAAACTGTTTTTT.

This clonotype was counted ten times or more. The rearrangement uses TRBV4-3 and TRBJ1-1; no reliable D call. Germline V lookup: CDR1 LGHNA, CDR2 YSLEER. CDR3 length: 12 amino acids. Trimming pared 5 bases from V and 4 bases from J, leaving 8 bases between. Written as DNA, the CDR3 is TGCGCCAGCAGCGTACGGGGCACTGAAGCTTTCTTT. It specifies CASSVRGTEAFF.

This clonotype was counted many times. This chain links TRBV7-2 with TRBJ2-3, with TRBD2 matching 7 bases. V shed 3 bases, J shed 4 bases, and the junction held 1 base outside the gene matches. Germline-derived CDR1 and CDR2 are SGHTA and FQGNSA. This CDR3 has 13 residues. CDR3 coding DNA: TGTGCCAGCAGCTTCCTAGCGGCAGATACGCAGTATTTT. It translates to CASSFLAADTQYF.

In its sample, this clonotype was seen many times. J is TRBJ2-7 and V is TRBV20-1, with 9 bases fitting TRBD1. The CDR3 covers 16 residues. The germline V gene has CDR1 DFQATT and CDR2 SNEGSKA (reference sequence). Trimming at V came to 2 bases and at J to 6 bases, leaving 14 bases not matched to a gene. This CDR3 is CSARLYGQGYLIEQYV. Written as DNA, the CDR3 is TGCAGTGCTAGACTATACGGACAGGGGTATTTAATCGAGCAGTACGTC.

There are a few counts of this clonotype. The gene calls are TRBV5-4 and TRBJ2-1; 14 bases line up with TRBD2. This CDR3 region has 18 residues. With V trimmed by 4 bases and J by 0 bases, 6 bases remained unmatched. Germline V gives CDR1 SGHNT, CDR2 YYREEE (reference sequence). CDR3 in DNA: TGTGCCAGCAGCCAGCGACTAGCGGGGGGGAGCTCCTACAATGAGCAGTTCTTC. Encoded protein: CASSQRLAGGSSYNEQFF.